Given below is one T cell receptor beta chain in context. No antigen is known for it. No qualities accompany the bases; no much larger clone lies one base away. The data stem from a study of blood T cell repertoires in COVID-19 (dated by TCRdb to the early 2020s). Regarding the study in general: Samples covering the acute and convalescent phases of COVID-19 were provided by collaborators in the United States, Italy and Spain. The prospective study material was composed of cDNA or gDNA derived from T cells, B-cell-depleted T cells, or PBMCs. Deeply sampled blood TCRbeta repertoires from subjects exposed to, actively infected with, or recovered from COVID-19 were included in the dataset. A freely available public database, intended as a resource for researchers studying the immune response to SARS-CoV-2, is where the repertoires were released. The samples were drawn from two sources: the first 160 participants of the ongoing ImmuneRACE study, and 1,200 or so subjects contributed by 6 global collaborators. The sample metadata nearly always contained a de-identified subject ID, COVID-19 status, age in years and sex. Where available, HLA class I and class II types were obtained from metadata supplied by the sample provider rather than from assay-based typing. On the study overall, not on this receptor specifically: Clinical and demographic metadata were provided uncurated, with the amount varying by source and participant.

The immunoSEQ Assay, a bias-controlled multiplex PCR, was used to amplify TCRbeta CDR3 regions from genomic DNA. The paper's data handling went like this. The number of nucleated cells in each sample was estimated by amplification of reference gene primers within the assay. Sequence reads were collapsed and filtered to measure the absolute abundance of every unique TCRbeta CDR3 rearrangement. Productive Simpson clonality was computed per sample as the square root of Simpson's diversity index over productive rearrangements. The clones in this table, taken by TCRdb from immuneACCESS, are in-frame only. Not every clone is retained; where verified, under half of the shortfall comes from an unresolved V gene, and the cause of the rest is unknown. V and J calls and clone size come straight from that table; D and trimming were deduced from the DNA. This sample lists 130,000 to 150,000 clones; approximately 81% were detected once. The ten most abundant clones make up around 8.8% of the sample.

Collaborating institutions collected whole blood in K2EDTA tubes following their own protocols. For TCRbeta analysis, collaborator samples were shipped as frozen whole blood, as isolated PBMCs, or as DNA extracted from either sample type. The CDR3 holds 11 amino acids from the cysteine to the phenylalanine. Only the CDR3 region is kept as DNA, spanning 33 bases read in frame from base 1. CDR1 and CDR2, per the germline V gene (reference sequence), are DFQATT and SNEGSKA. The V end loses 4 bases and the J end loses 3 bases, and a stretch of 4 bases separates them. Sequencing used peripheral blood. The receptor's source is a human donor in a cohort sampled during active COVID-19. The rearrangement combines TRBV20-1 with TRBJ1-5; there is no confident call for the D gene. The CDR3 protein: CSATNNQPQHF. The nucleotide sequence is TGCAGTGCTACCAACAATCAGCCCCAGCATTTT.